These T cell receptor beta chains were read from a single sample in a study of blood T cell repertoires in COVID-19. Sequenced by immunoSEQ multiplex PCR; TCRdb stores in-frame clones only, minus some. The sample lists roughly 220,000 clones, about 85% seen once, with 2.9% in the top ten. Sequenced input: peripheral blood. The receptors here all came from a man aged 50 or older who had recovered from COVID-19. Each CDR3 is given with its conserved first and last residue. D genes are given only for firm matches. Size tells how often a clone was seen (once, few, many) or the class of an expanded clone, and some rows leave it out.

>TRBJ2-3|TRBV5-1|NA|NA
TGCGCCAGCATTTCGGACTTGGGTCCGAATACGCAGTATTTT
CASISDLGPNTQYF
>TRBJ2-5|TRBV13|TRBD1|NA
TGTGCCAGCAGCTACAAAACCGGGACAGGGGGGGAAGAGACCCAGTACTTC
CASSYKTGTGGEETQYF
>TRBJ1-4|TRBV19|NA|NA
TGTGCCAGTAGTGATCGAGGTGAAAAACTGTTTTTT
CASSDRGEKLFF
>TRBJ2-7|TRBV28|NA|NA
TGTGCCAGCAGTCTCAGGGACACCAGCTACGAGCAGTACTTC
CASSLRDTSYEQYF
>TRBJ2-4|TRBV6-5|TRBD2|NA
TGTGCCAGCAGCGTCCCGGGGGGGCCAGGAAACATTCAGTACTTC
CASSVPGGPGNIQYF
>TRBJ2-7|TRBV19|NA|once
TGTGCCAGTGGACAGTGGACGAGCTCCTACGAGCAGTACTTC
CASGQWTSSYEQYF
>TRBJ2-1|TRBV5-1|TRBD2|NA
TGCGCCAGCAGCCTCAGGACTAGCGGGAGGGTGTACAATGAGCAGTTCTTC
CASSLRTSGRVYNEQFF
>TRBJ1-4|TRBV15|NA|NA
TGTGCCACCAGCAGAGACAGGGTTGCAACTAATGAAAAACTGTTTTTT
CATSRDRVATNEKLFF
>TRBJ2-2|TRBV30|NA|NA
TGTGCCTCTACCTGGGGCCTAGGAGGGACCGGGGAGCTGTTTTTT
CASTWGLGGTGELFF
>TRBJ1-4|TRBV25-1|NA|NA
TGTGCCAGCATGACTGGGGGCTCTAATGAAAAACTGTTTTTT
CASMTGGSNEKLFF
>TRBJ1-4|TRBV18|NA|NA
TGTGCCAGCTCACCAACAGGGAGGGCAACTAATGAAAAACTGTTTTTT
CASSPTGRATNEKLFF
>TRBJ2-5|TRBV4-2|TRBD2|few
TGTGCCAGCAGCCAATATAGCGGGAGGGCAGAGACCCAGTACTTC
CASSQYSGRAETQYF
>TRBJ2-6|TRBV19|NA|NA
TGTGCCAGTACATTATATCCAGGTTCTGGGGCCAACGTCCTGACTTTC
CASTLYPGSGANVLTF
>TRBJ2-3|TRBV5-6|TRBD2|NA
TGTGCCAGCGTGGGACTAGGAAAAACAGATACGCAGTATTTT
CASVGLGKTDTQYF
>TRBJ1-6|TRBV6-5|NA|once
TGTGCCAGCAGCTCGGACAGAAATAATTCACCCCTCCACTTT
CASSSDRNNSPLHF
>TRBJ1-5|TRBV28|NA|NA
TGTGCCAGCAGTTCCCAGGTGGCGGGGGGCAATCAGCCCCAGCATTTT
CASSSQVAGGNQPQHF
>TRBJ1-1|TRBV7-2|NA|NA
TGTGCCAGCAGCTTGGGGGGATTGGGCACTGAAGCTTTCTTT
CASSLGGLGTEAFF
>TRBJ2-3|TRBV18|TRBD1|NA
TGTGCCAGCTCACGACTCCAGGGGGCCCTCGATACAGATACGCAGTATTTT
CASSRLQGALDTDTQYF
>TRBJ2-1|TRBV15|TRBD2|NA
TGTGCCACCAGCAGACTTACTAGCGGGACCTACAATGAGCAGTTCTTC
CATSRLTSGTYNEQFF
>TRBJ2-6|TRBV3-1/TRBV3-2|NA|NA
TGTGCCAGCAGCCAAGGTCCAACAGGGTGGAGAGGGGCCAACGTCCTGACTTTC
CASSQGPTGWRGANVLTF
>TRBJ1-3|TRBV19|NA|NA
TGTGCCAGTAGTATAGGGGCCTACTCTGGAAACACCATATATTTT
CASSIGAYSGNTIYF
>TRBJ2-1|TRBV2|TRBD2|NA
TGTGCCATCACGACTAGCGGGAGGGGTAGAGACAATGAGCAGTTCTTC
CAITTSGRGRDNEQFF
>TRBJ2-7|TRBV3-1/TRBV3-2|TRBD2|NA
TGTGCCAGCAGCCGGGGGACTAGCGGGACTTCCTACGAGCAGTACTTC
CASSRGTSGTSYEQYF
>TRBJ2-7|TRBV19|TRBD2|NA
TGTGCCAGTAGTGAGAGCCTAGCGGGAGGGCCGTACGAGCAGTACTTC
CASSESLAGGPYEQYF
>TRBJ2-1|TRBV19|NA|NA
TGTGCCAGTAGTTTCCAGGGTCTGACCTACAATGAGCAGTTCTTC
CASSFQGLTYNEQFF
>TRBJ2-2|TRBV15|NA|few
TGTGCCACCAGCCTAACTCAAGACGGGGGCGGGGAGCTGTTTTTT
CATSLTQDGGGELFF
>TRBJ2-5|TRBV10-2|TRBD1|NA
TGCGCCAGCAGTGACACAGGGGTAGAGACCCAGTACTTC
CASSDTGVETQYF
>TRBJ1-3|TRBV28|NA|NA
TGTGCCAGCAGTTTGGGAGGGGCTACAAACACCATATATTTT
CASSLGGATNTIYF
>TRBJ2-2|TRBV10-2|TRBD2|once
TGCGCCAGCGATAACAGCGGGAGGTTCGGGGAGCTGTTTTTT
CASDNSGRFGELFF
>TRBJ1-4|TRBV18|NA|NA
TGTGCCAGCTCACCCTCCGAGGGGGTGGGGGAAAAACTGTTTTTT
CASSPSEGVGEKLFF
>TRBJ1-5|TRBV6-5|NA|few
TGTGCCAGCAGTTCTCCGAGGGACATCTATCAGCCCCAGCATTTT
CASSSPRDIYQPQHF
>TRBJ1-2|TRBV11-2|NA|once
TGTGCCAGCAGCTTAGATTGGGGGGACTATGGCTACACCTTC
CASSLDWGDYGYTF
>TRBJ1-2|TRBV7-2|NA|NA
TGTGCCAGCAGCCAAGAAAACAGCAACTATGGCTACACCTTC
CASSQENSNYGYTF
>TRBJ2-7|TRBV28|TRBD1|NA
TGTGCCAGCAGTTCCATCTCCATAGGACAGGGGTTGTACGAGCAGTACTTC
CASSSISIGQGLYEQYF
>TRBJ2-7|TRBV7-9|TRBD2|NA
TGTGCCAGCAGCTCTGGACTAGCGGACGAGCAGTACTTC
CASSSGLADEQYF
>TRBJ2-3|TRBV28|NA|NA
TGTGCCAGCAGTCAATTAGCGGCTAGCACAGATACGCAGTATTTT
CASSQLAASTDTQYF
>TRBJ1-2|TRBV5-1|NA|NA
TGCGCCAGCAGCTTGGGACAGACCATTCGGGGCTACACCTTC
CASSLGQTIRGYTF
>TRBJ2-7|TRBV27|TRBD2|NA
TGTGCCAGCAGTTTTCTCGTACGTTTTCTAGCGGGAGGGTACTCTTTCAGTAACGAGCAGTACTTC
CASSFLVRFLAGGYSFSNEQYF
>TRBJ2-1|TRBV19|TRBD2|NA
TGTGCCAGTAGTGTAGCGGGGAATGAGCAGTTCTTC
CASSVAGNEQFF
>TRBJ1-2|TRBV6-5|TRBD1|NA
TGTGCCAGCAGTTCAATCCTCAGACAGGGGGACTATGGCTACACCTTC
CASSSILRQGDYGYTF
>TRBJ2-7|TRBV7-2|NA|NA
TGTGCCAGCAGCTTAGAGACGGGTCACTCCTACGAGCAGTACTTC
CASSLETGHSYEQYF
>TRBJ2-3|TRBV19|TRBD2|NA
TGTGCCAGTAGTATACTGACTAGCGGAACAGATACGCAGTATTTT
CASSILTSGTDTQYF
>TRBJ2-7|TRBV6-2/TRBV6-3|TRBD2|few
TGTGCCAGCAGTTCAAGCGGGAAGGACCTCTACGAGCAGTACTTC
CASSSSGKDLYEQYF
>TRBJ2-1|TRBV5-1|NA|NA
TGCGCCAGCAGCCAATACAATGAGCAGTTCTTC
CASSQYNEQFF
>TRBJ2-2|TRBV19|NA|NA
TGTGCCCGCCCCATCGGGCAGGGGGGTACCGGGGAGCTGTTTTTT
CARPIGQGGTGELFF
>TRBJ2-5|TRBV5-6|TRBD1|NA
TGTGCCAGCAGCTTGATAGGACAGGGGGCGCCGGGGGAGACCCAGTACTTC
CASSLIGQGAPGETQYF